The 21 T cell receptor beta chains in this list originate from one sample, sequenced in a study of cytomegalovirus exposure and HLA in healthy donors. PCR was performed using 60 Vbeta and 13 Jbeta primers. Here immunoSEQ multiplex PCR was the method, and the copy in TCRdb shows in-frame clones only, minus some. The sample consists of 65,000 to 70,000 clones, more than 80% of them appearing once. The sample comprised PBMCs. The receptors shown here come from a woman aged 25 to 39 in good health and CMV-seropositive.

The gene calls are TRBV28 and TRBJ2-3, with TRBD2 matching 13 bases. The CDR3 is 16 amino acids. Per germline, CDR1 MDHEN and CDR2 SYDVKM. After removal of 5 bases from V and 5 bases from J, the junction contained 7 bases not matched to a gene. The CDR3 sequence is CASSETSGRLGDTQYF. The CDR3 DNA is TGTGCCAGCAGTGAGACTAGCGGGAGGTTGGGAGATACGCAGTATTTT.

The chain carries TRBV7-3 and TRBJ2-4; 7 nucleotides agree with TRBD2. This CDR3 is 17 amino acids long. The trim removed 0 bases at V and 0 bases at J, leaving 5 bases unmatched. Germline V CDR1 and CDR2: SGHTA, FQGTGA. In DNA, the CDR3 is TGTGCCAGCAGCTTAACGGGGAGCGGGGTAGCCAAAAACATTCAGTACTTC. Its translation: CASSLTGSGVAKNIQYF.

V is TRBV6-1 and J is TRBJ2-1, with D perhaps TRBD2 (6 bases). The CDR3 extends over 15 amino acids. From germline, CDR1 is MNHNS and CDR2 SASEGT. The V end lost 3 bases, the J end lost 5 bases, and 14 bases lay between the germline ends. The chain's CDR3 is CASSDTGVLDNEQFF. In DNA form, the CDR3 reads TGTGCCAGCAGTGATACGGGAGTCCTAGACAATGAGCAGTTCTTC.

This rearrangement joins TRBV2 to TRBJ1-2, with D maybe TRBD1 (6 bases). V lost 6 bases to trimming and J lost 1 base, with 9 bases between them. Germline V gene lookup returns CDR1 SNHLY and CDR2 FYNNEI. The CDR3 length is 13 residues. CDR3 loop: CASRTGLNYGYTF. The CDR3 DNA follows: TGTGCCAGCAGAACAGGGCTTAACTATGGCTACACCTTC.

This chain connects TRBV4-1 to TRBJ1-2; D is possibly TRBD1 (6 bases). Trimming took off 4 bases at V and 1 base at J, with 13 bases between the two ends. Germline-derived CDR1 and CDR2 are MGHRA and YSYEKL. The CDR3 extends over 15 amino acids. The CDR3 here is CASSPQLQGNYGYTF. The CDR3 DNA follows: TGCGCCAGCAGCCCACAATTACAGGGTAACTATGGCTACACCTTC.

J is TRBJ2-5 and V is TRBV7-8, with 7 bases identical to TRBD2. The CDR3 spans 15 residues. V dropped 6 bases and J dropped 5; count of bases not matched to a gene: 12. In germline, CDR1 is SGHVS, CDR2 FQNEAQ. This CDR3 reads CASRPRVGGSETQYF. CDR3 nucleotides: TGTGCCAGCAGACCAAGAGTCGGCGGGAGTGAGACCCAGTACTTC.

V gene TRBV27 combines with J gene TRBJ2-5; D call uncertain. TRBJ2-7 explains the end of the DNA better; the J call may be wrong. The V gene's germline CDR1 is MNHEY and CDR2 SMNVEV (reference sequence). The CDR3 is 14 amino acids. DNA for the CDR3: TGTGCCAGCAGTTTAAATAGAATTCCCTACGAGCAGTACTTC. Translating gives CASSLNRIPYEQYF.

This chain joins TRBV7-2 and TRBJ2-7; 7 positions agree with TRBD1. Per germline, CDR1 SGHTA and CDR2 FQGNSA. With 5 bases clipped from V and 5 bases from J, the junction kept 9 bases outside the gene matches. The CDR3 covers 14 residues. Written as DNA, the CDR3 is TGTGCCAGCAGCGCAAACAGGGGATGGAACGAGCAGTACTTC. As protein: CASSANRGWNEQYF. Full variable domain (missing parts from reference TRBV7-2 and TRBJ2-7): GAGVSQSPSNKVTEKGKDVELRCDPISGHTALYWYRQSLGQGLEFLIYFQGNSAPDKSGLPSDRFSAERTGGSVSTLTIQRTQQEDSAVYLCASSANRGWNEQYFGPGTRLTVT.

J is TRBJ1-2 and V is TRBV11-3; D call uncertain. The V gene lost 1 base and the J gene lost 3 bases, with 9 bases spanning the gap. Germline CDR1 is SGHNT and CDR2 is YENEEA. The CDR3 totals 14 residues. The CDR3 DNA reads TGTGCCAGCAGCTTAGGGGCCAGCTACTATGGCTACACCTTC. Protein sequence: CASSLGASYYGYTF.

CDR3: CASSLFRFSGTSYEQYF. The CDR3 region has the DNA TGTGCCAGCAGTTTATTCAGGTTCAGCGGGACCTCCTACGAGCAGTACTTC. The V and J genes are TRBV28 and TRBJ2-7, with 7 bases that match TRBD2. Germline CDR1 is MDHEN and CDR2 is SYDVKM. V lost 1 base and J lost 0; bases outside the gene matches: 9. The CDR3 is 17 amino acids.

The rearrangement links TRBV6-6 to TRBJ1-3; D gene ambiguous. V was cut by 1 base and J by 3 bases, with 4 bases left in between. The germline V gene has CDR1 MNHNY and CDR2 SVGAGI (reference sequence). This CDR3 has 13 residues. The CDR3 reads CASSYLHGNTIYF. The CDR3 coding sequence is TGTGCCAGCAGTTACTTACATGGAAACACCATATATTTT.

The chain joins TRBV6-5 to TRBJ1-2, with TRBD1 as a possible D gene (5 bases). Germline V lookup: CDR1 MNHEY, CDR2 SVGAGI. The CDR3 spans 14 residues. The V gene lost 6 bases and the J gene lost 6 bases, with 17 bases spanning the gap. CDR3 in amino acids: CASRKSGEGNGYTF. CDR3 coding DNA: TGTGCCAGCAGGAAGTCGGGGGAAGGGAATGGCTACACCTTC.

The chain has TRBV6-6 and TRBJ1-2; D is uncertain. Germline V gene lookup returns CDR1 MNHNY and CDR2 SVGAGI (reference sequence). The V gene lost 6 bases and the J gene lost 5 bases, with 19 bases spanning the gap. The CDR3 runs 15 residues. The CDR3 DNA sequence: TGTGCCAGCAGCTCACCGCAAGACACGATATATGGCTACACCTTC. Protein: CASSSPQDTIYGYTF.

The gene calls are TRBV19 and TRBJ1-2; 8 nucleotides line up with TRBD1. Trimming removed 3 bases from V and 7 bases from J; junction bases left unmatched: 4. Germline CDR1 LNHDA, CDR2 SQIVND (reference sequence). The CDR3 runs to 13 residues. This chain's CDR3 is CASSIDRGSGYTF. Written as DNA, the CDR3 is TGTGCCAGTAGTATCGACAGGGGCTCTGGCTACACCTTC.

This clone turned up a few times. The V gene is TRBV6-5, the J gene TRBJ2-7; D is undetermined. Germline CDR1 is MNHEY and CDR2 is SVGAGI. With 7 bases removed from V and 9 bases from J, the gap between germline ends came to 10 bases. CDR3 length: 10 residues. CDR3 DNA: TGTGCCAGCAACTTTCCCGGGCAGTACTTC. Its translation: CASNFPGQYF.

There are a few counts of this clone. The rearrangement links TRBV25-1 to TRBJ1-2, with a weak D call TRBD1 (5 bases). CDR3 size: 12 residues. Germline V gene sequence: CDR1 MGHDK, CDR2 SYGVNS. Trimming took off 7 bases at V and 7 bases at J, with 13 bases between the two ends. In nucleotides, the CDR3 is TGTGCCAGCAATCGGGGGTCCCTTGGCTACACCTTC. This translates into CASNRGSLGYTF.

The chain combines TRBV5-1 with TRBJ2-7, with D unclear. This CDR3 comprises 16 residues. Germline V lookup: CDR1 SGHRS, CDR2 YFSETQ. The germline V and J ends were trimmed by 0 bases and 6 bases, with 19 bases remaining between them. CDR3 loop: CASSLAFGVTFSEQYF. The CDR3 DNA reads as TGCGCCAGCAGCTTGGCGTTCGGAGTAACGTTTTCCGAGCAGTACTTC.

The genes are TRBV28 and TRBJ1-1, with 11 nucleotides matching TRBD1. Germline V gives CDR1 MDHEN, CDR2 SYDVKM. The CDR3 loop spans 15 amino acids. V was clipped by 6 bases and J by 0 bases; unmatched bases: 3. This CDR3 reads CASRGQGGMNTEAFF. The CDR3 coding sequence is TGTGCCAGCAGGGGACAGGGGGGGATGAACACTGAAGCTTTCTTT.

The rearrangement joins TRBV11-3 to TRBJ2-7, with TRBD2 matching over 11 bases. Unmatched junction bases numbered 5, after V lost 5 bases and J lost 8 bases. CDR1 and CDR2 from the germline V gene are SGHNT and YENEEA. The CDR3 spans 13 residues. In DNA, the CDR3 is TGTGCCAGCAGCCTCGGACTAGCGGGTAAGCAGTACTTC. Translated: CASSLGLAGKQYF.

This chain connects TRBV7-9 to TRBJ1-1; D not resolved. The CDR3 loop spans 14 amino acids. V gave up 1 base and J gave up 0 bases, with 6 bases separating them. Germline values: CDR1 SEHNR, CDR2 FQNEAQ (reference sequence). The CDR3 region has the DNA TGTGCCAGCAGCTTAGTCGAGGTGAACACTGAAGCTTTCTTT. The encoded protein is CASSLVEVNTEAFF.

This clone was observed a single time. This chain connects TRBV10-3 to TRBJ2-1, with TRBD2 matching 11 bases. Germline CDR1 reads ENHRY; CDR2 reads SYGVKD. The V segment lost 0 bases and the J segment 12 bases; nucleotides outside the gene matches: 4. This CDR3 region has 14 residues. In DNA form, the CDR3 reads TGTGCCATCAGTGAGTCCGGACTAGCGGGTCTGCAGTTCTTC. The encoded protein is CAISESGLAGLQFF.